This T cell receptor (beta chain) was retrieved from a study of CD8+CD57+ T cells in acquired aplastic anemia. At the level of the study: The DNA of sorted CD4+ and CD8+ cells averaged 3.2 ug. Around 11 million reads were obtained on average for healthy donor CD4+ cells.

The CDR3 covers 14 residues. V was clipped by 7 bases and J by 0 bases, with 13 bases between them. The germline V gene has CDR1 SGHRS and CDR2 YFSETQ. This clonotype was seen a few times. Both TCR beta VDJ combination and CDR3 sequence profiling were carried out. Genomic DNA was the template for this profiling. MiXCR was run by TCRdb on the reads, yielding one entry per CDR3 protein. The sample includes about 170,000 distinct CDR3 sequences, under 75% seen only once; the top ten take less than 55%. The chain is built from TRBV5-1 and TRBJ1-1; D not resolved. The source material was sorted CD4+, CD8+, or CD8+CD57+ T cells (not recorded which) from PBMCs. This TCR was recovered from a human donor in good health. The CDR3 DNA reads as TGCGCCAGCTGCTACCTGGACCTGAACACTGAAGCTTTCTTT. Translation: CASCYLDLNTEAFF.